The present T cell receptor (beta chain) was sequenced within a study of shared clonotypes between healthy human individuals. Study results and caveats: It was the few donors that limited the genetic and exposure-history diversity represented. All-four-donor shared clonotypes had higher generation probabilities than non-shared clonotypes did.

This clone was detected a few times. Its antigen is undetermined. Other DNA sequences from this sample encode an identical CDR3 as well. Investigators divided CD4+ cells into CD45RA+ naive and CD45RA-negative memory subsets. V shed 0 bases and J shed 7 bases, with 7 bases lying between them. The CDR3 extends over 12 amino acids. Germline values: CDR1 MNHEY, CDR2 SVGAGI. The protocol was immunoSEQ multiplex PCR, while the TCRdb copy is restricted to in-frame clones and leaves out a portion. The sample has 2 million to 2.5 million clones, roughly 95% seen once. This receptor was identified in a man between 18 and 35 years old in good health. Source material: naive CD4+ T cells sorted from blood. Sample subset: CD45RA+ positively selected. The rearrangement uses TRBV6-5 and TRBJ2-7; a weak D match, TRBD2 (5 bases). The CDR3 nucleotides are TGTGCCAGCAGTTACTCATCGGGGGAGCAGTACTTC. Its protein is CASSYSSGEQYF.